Reported below is one T cell receptor beta chain. This entry is derived from a study of OX40 agonist ivuxolimab in advanced cancers. Background on the study: Ivuxolimab, an agonist antibody against OX40 (CD134), was given to patients. There were three patients with partial responses, one having hepatocellular carcinoma and two cutaneous melanoma.

Sequencing used immunoSEQ multiplex PCR; TCRdb keeps in-frame clones, though not all of them. The sample lists about 49,000 clones, around 84% occurring once. The CDR3 is 13 residues long. The V end lost 5 bases, the J end lost 1 base, and 8 bases lay between the germline ends. Germline V gene data show CDR1 as SGHDN and CDR2 as FVKESK. V usage is TRBV14 and J usage is TRBJ1-1; D may be TRBD1 (5 bases). The receptor's source is an adult with an advanced solid tumor such as melanoma, head and neck, liver or kidney cancer. The source material was CD4+ or CD8+ T cells sorted from blood, sampled in a trial of the OX40 agonist ivuxolimab. The CDR3 reads CASSLGPNTEAFF. In DNA, the CDR3 is TGTGCCAGCAGCTTGGGGCCGAACACTGAAGCTTTCTTT.